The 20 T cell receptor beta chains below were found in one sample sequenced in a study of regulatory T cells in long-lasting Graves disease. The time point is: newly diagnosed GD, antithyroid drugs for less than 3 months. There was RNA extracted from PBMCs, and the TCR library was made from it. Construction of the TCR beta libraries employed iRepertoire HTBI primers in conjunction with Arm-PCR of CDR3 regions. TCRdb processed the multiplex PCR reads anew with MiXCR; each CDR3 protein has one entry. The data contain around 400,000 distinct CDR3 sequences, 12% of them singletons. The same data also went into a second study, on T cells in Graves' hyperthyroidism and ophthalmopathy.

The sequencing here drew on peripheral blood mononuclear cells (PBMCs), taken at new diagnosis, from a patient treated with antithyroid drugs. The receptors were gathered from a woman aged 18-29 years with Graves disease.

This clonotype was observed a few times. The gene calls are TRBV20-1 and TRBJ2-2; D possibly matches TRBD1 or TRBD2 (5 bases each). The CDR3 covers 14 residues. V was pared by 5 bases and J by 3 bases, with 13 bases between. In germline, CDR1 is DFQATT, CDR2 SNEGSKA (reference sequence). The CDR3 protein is CSALGPSDTGELFF. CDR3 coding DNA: TGCAGTGCTCTGGGACCTTCTGACACCGGGGAGCTGTTTTTT.

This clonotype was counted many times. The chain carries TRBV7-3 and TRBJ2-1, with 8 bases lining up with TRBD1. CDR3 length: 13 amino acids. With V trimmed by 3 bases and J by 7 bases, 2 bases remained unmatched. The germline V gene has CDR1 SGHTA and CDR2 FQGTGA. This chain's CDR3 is CASSLDRVNEQFF. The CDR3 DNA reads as TGTGCCAGCAGCTTGGACAGGGTAAATGAGCAGTTCTTC.

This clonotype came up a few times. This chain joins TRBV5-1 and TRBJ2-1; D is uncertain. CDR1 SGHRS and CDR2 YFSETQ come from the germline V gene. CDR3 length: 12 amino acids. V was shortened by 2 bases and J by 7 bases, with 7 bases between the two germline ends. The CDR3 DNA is TGCGCCAGCAGCTTTATCGGGAATGAGCAGTTCTTC. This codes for CASSFIGNEQFF.

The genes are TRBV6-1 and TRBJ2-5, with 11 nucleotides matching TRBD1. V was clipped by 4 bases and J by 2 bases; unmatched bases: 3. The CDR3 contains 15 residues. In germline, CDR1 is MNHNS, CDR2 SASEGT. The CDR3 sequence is CASSAGTGGQETQYF. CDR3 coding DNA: TGTGCCAGCAGTGCCGGGACAGGGGGACAAGAGACCCAGTACTTC.

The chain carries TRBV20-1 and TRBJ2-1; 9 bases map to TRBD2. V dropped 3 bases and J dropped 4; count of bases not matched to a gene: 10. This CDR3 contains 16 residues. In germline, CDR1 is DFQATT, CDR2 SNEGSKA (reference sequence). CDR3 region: CSARGGLAGKYNEQFF. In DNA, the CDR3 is TGCAGTGCTAGGGGCGGGCTAGCGGGAAAGTACAATGAGCAGTTCTTC.

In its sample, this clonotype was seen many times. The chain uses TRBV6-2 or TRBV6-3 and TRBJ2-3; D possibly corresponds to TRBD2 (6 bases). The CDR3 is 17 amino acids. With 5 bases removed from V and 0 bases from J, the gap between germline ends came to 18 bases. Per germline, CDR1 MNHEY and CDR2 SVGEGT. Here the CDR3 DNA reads TGTGCCAGCAGTCCCCCCCCTTCGGGGGACAGCACAGATACGCAGTATTTT. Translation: CASSPPPSGDSTDTQYF.

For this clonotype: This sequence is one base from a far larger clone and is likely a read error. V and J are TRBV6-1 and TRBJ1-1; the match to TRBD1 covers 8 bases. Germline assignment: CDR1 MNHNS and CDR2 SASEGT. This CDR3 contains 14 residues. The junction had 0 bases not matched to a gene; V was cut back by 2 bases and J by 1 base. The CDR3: CASSEQGANTEAFF. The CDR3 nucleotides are TGTGCCAGCAGTGAACAGGGGGCGAACACTGAAGCTTTCTTT.

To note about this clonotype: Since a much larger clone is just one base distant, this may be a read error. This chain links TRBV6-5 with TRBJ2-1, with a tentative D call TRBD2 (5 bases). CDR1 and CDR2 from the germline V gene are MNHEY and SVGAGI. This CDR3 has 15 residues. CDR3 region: CVSSSASLPYNEQFF. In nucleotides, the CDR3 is TGTGTCAGCAGTTCGGCTAGCCTCCCCTACAATGAGCAGTTCTTC.

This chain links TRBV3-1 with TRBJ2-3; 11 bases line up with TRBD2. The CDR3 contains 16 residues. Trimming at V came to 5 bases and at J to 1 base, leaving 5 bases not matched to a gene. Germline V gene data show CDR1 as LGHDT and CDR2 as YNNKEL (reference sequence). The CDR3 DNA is TGTGCCAGCAGCTCCACTAGCGGGGGCCGCACAGATACGCAGTATTTT. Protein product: CASSSTSGGRTDTQYF.

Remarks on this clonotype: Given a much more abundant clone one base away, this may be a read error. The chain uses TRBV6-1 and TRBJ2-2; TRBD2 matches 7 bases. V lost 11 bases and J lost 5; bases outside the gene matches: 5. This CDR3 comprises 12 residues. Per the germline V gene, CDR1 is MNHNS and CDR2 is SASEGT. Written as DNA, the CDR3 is TGTGCCGGCGGGGGAAGAACCGGGGAGCTGTTTTTT. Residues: CAGGGRTGELFF.

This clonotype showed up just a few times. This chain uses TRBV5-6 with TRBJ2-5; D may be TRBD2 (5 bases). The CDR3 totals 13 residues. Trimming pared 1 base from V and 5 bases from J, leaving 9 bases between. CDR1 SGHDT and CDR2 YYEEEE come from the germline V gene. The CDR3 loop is CASSLRGLETQYF. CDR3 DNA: TGTGCCAGCAGCTTGAGAGGGTTGGAGACCCAGTACTTC. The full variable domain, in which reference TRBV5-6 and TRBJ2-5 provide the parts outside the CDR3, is DAGVTQSPTHLIKTRGQQVTLRCSPKSGHDTVSWYQQALGQGPQFIFQYYEEEERQRGNFPDRFSGHQFPNYSSELNVNALLLGDSALYLCASSLRGLETQYFGPGTRLLVL.

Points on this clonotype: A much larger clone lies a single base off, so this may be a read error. The CDR3: CASSPPSGVGGYTF. DNA for the CDR3: TGTGCCAGCAGTCCCCCCTCGGGAGTAGGGGGCTACACCTTC. The chain employs TRBV6-2 or TRBV6-3 and TRBJ1-2; no definite D call. The CDR3 has 14 residues. V dropped 5 bases and J dropped 8 bases, with 18 bases sitting between them. Germline V gene data show CDR1 as MNHEY and CDR2 as SVGEGT.

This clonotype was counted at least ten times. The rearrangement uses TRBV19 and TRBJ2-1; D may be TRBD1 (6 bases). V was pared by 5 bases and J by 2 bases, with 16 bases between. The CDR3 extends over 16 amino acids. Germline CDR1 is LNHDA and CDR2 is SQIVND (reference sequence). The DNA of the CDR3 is TGTGCCAGTAGTCCTCCCCCCAGGGGAACCTACAATGAGCAGTTCTTC. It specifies CASSPPPRGTYNEQFF.

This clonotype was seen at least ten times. CDR3 nucleotides: TGTGCCAGCAGCGCCCAGGGGCCTCAAGGCCCTGAGCAGTTCTTC. Translation: CASSAQGPQGPEQFF. This chain connects TRBV7-8 to TRBJ2-1; a weak D match, TRBD1 (6 bases). This CDR3 has 15 amino acids. V shed 5 bases and J shed 9 bases, with 20 bases lying between them. Germline V gene data show CDR1 as SGHVS and CDR2 as FQNEAQ.

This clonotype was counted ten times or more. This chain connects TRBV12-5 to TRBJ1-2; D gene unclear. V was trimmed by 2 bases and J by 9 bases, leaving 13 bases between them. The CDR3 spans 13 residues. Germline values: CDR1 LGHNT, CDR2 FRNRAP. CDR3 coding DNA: TGTGCTAGTGGTTTGTTTTTGGGGTTGAGCTACACCTTC. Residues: CASGLFLGLSYTF.

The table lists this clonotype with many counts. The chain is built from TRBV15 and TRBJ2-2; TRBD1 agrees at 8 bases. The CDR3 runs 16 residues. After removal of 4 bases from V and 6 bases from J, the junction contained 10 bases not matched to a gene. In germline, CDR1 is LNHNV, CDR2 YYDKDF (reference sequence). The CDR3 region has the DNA TGTGCCACCAGCACAGAAAGACAGGGGAAATCCGGGGAGCTGTTTTTT. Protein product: CATSTERQGKSGELFF.

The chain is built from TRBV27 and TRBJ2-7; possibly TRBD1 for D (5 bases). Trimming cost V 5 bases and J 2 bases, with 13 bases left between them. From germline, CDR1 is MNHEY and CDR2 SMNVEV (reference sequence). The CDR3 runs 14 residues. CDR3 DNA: TGTGCCAGCAGTCCCGTTAAGGGGACCTACGAGCAGTACTTC. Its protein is CASSPVKGTYEQYF.

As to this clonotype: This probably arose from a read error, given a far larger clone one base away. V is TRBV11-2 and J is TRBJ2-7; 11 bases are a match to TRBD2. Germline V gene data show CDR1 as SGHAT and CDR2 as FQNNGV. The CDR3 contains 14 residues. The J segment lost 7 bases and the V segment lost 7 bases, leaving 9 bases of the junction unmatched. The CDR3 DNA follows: TGTGCCAGCACCGTTAGCGGGAGGGTCAATGAGCAGTACTTC. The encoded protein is CASTVSGRVNEQYF. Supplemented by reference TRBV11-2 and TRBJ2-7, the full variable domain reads EAGVAQSPRYKIIEKRQSVAFWCNPISGHATLYWYQQILGQGPKLLIQFQNNGVVDDSQLPKDRFSAERLKGVDSTLKIQPAKLEDSAVYLCASTVSGRVNEQYFGPGTRLTVT.

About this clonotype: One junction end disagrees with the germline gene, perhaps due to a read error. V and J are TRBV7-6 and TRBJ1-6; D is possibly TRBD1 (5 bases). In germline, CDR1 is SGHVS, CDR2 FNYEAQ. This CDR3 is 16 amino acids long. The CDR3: CDSSPTPTGYNSPLHF. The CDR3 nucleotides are TGTGACAGCAGCCCTACTCCAACAGGATACAATTCACCCCTCCACTTT.

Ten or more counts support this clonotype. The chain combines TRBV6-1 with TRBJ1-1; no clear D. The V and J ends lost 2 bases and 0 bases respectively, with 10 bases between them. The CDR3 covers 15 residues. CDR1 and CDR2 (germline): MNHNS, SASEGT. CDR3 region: CASSELRLMNTEAFF. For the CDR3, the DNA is TGTGCCAGCAGTGAATTAAGGCTGATGAACACTGAAGCTTTCTTT.